A selection of T cell receptor beta chains follows, all from one sample in a study of post-analysis software for immune sequencing data. One entry per CDR3 protein, called by TCRdb with MiXCR from the PCR reads. The data contain 450,000 to 700,000 distinct CDR3 sequences, about 44% of them singletons. Sequenced input: blood. Every receptor here comes from a girl between 10 and 17 years old with multiple sclerosis. The CDR3 runs from the conserved cysteine through the conserved F or W. Fields, in order: clone size, J gene, D gene, V gene, CDR3 DNA, CDR3 protein. A D gene is named only where the DNA matches it firmly. Not all rows give a size; the values are once, few, many and, for expanded clones, a class.

clone size: few
J gene: TRBJ2-7
D gene: TRBD2
V gene: TRBV20-1
CDR3 DNA: TGCAGTGCTAGGGTCGGGGGGAACTACGAGCAGTACTTC
CDR3 protein: CSARVGGNYEQYF

clone size: .
J gene: TRBJ2-3
D gene: .
V gene: TRBV14
CDR3 DNA: TGTGCCAGCAGCCTTGGGACTCCCGCGTTAGATACGCAGTATTTT
CDR3 protein: CASSLGTPALDTQYF

clone size: once
J gene: TRBJ1-2
D gene: TRBD1
V gene: TRBV5-1
CDR3 DNA: TGCGCCAGCAGCTTCGACAGGGGGGCCGTCTATGGCTACACCTTC
CDR3 protein: CASSFDRGAVYGYTF

clone size: few
J gene: TRBJ2-1
D gene: .
V gene: TRBV12-3/TRBV12-4
CDR3 DNA: TGTGCCAGCAGCTTACAGGGCCCCTACAATGAGCAGTTCTTC
CDR3 protein: CASSLQGPYNEQFF

clone size: .
J gene: TRBJ2-3
D gene: .
V gene: TRBV9
CDR3 DNA: TGTGCCAGCAGCGTCGGGGTTGCAGATACGCAGTATTTT
CDR3 protein: CASSVGVADTQYF

clone size: once
J gene: TRBJ2-4
D gene: TRBD1
V gene: TRBV5-1
CDR3 DNA: TGCGCCAGCAATCCCGGGACAGCCCTTTCGGAGCAGTACTTC
CDR3 protein: CASNPGTALSEQYF

clone size: few
J gene: TRBJ2-3
D gene: .
V gene: TRBV9
CDR3 DNA: TGTGCCAGCAGCGCCTTAGCTGGAGATACGCAGTATTTT
CDR3 protein: CASSALAGDTQYF

clone size: once
J gene: TRBJ1-2
D gene: .
V gene: TRBV11-2
CDR3 DNA: TGTGCCAGCAGCTGGTATGCCGATGGCTACACCTTC
CDR3 protein: CASSWYADGYTF

clone size: .
J gene: TRBJ2-7
D gene: .
V gene: TRBV20-1
CDR3 DNA: TGCAGTGCTAGGCACACTACGTCCTACGAGCAGTACTTC
CDR3 protein: CSARHTTSYEQYF

clone size: .
J gene: TRBJ2-3
D gene: .
V gene: TRBV28
CDR3 DNA: TGTGCCAGCACACAGAAGCTAAGCACAGATACGCAGTATTTT
CDR3 protein: CASTQKLSTDTQYF

clone size: .
J gene: TRBJ2-1
D gene: TRBD2
V gene: TRBV10-3
CDR3 DNA: TGTGCCATCAGTGAGAGCGGGAGAGGTCATGAGCAGTTCTTC
CDR3 protein: CAISESGRGHEQFF

clone size: .
J gene: TRBJ2-1
D gene: TRBD1
V gene: TRBV10-3
CDR3 DNA: TGTGCCATCAGGGACAGGGTGGACAATGAGCAGTTCTTC
CDR3 protein: CAIRDRVDNEQFF

clone size: .
J gene: TRBJ1-2
D gene: .
V gene: TRBV12-3/TRBV12-4
CDR3 DNA: TGTGCCAGCCAGGGAGTAATCCGCCCCGTCCAGCAGTATGGCTACACCTTC
CDR3 protein: CASQGVIRPVQQYGYTF

clone size: .
J gene: TRBJ1-5
D gene: .
V gene: TRBV20-1
CDR3 DNA: TGCAGTGCTGGGAATGCCGGGACCGTTAGCAATCAGCCCCAGCATTTT
CDR3 protein: CSAGNAGTVSNQPQHF

clone size: few
J gene: TRBJ2-5
D gene: .
V gene: TRBV7-7
CDR3 DNA: TGTGCCAGCAGCTTAGATTCCGGGACTTGGGAGACCCAGTACTTC
CDR3 protein: CASSLDSGTWETQYF

clone size: .
J gene: TRBJ2-7
D gene: TRBD2
V gene: TRBV4-1
CDR3 DNA: TGCGCCAGCAGCCAAGGGCCTAGCGGGAGAAACTACGAGCAGTACTTC
CDR3 protein: CASSQGPSGRNYEQYF